This is a list of T cell receptor beta chains from one sample in a study of cytomegalovirus exposure and HLA in healthy donors. TCRdb's table, derived via immunoSEQ multiplex PCR, lists solely in-frame clones and lacks some. This repertoire shows around 150,000 clones, 63% found once; its top ten account for 6% to 8.5%. Sequencing input: PBMCs. These receptors were taken from a woman aged 55-75 years in good health and CMV-seropositive. The conserved cysteine and the conserved F or W are not part of the CDR3 here. Size tells how often a clone was seen (once, few, many) or the class of an expanded clone, and some rows leave it out.

cdr3_aa	clone_size	v_call	j_call
SVEETLAGANEQF	.	TRBV29-1	TRBJ2-1
ASSPGGGLTEAF	.	TRBV18	TRBJ1-1
ASSSGGANQPQH	.	TRBV4-1	TRBJ1-5
ASSSGQGETQY	.	TRBV5-1	TRBJ2-5
ATWGPGVADTQY	.	TRBV28	TRBJ2-3
ASSFATDTQY	.	TRBV27	TRBJ2-3
ASSFRCSGNTIY	.	TRBV7-4	TRBJ1-3
AWSVTGGPYGYT	.	TRBV30	TRBJ1-2
ASSWGLTDTQY	.	TRBV5-6	TRBJ2-3
ASSLAGQGETQY	.	TRBV5-1	TRBJ2-5
ASSFLSDAGEQY	.	TRBV5-1	TRBJ2-7
ASHRGGLNTEAF	few	TRBV28	TRBJ1-1
ASSDGTRGTQY	.	TRBV5-1	TRBJ2-5
ASSGDSADGRPQH	.	TRBV10-2	TRBJ1-5
ASSPGVNTEAF	few	TRBV5-6	TRBJ1-1
ASSLAQGRGYT	.	TRBV7-9	TRBJ1-2
ASSLDSHQPQH	.	TRBV5-5	TRBJ1-5
ASSSPGQGIYGYT	.	TRBV6-1	TRBJ1-2
ASIKRWGQSNQPQH	once	TRBV19	TRBJ1-5
ASSYDRASYEQY	few	TRBV11-1	TRBJ2-7
ASSYPTSGRRNEQF	once	TRBV6-6	TRBJ2-1
ASSLVTSGDNEQF	.	TRBV7-6	TRBJ2-1
ASSFLAINQPQH	.	TRBV5-8	TRBJ1-5
ASSFPGHTYEQY	.	TRBV5-6	TRBJ2-7
ASSQPGQYGYT	.	TRBV19	TRBJ1-2
ASSYAGVRNTQY	.	TRBV6-5	TRBJ2-3
ASSPGETVLTGELF	.	TRBV13	TRBJ2-2
ASSLTGTDTEAF	few	TRBV5-1	TRBJ1-1
ASSETGDKGQF	.	TRBV25-1	TRBJ2-1
ASSLGGLAGYNEQF	.	TRBV5-4	TRBJ2-1
ASSLDPSGIQETQY	.	TRBV7-8	TRBJ2-5
ASSRTSGSDEQY	.	TRBV5-1	TRBJ2-7
ASSREGETQY	.	TRBV6-8	TRBJ2-5
ASSTDYTEAF	few	TRBV19	TRBJ1-1
ASSGEGPGTDTQY	few	TRBV5-4	TRBJ2-3
ASSSRLADNEQF	few	TRBV11-2	TRBJ2-1